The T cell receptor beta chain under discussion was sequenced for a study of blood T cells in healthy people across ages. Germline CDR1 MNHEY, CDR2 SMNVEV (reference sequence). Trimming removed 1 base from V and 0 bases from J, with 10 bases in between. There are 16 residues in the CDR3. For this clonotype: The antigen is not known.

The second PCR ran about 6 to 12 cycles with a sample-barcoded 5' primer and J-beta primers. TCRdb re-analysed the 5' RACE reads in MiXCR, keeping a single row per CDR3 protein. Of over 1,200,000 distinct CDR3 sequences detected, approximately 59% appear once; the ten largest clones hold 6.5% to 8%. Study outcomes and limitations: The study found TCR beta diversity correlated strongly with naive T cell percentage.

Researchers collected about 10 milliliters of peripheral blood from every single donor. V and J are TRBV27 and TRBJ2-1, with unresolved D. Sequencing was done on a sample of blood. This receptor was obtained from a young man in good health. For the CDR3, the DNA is TGTGCCAGCAGTTTATTTGCGGTTGGCTCCTACAATGAGCAGTTCTTC. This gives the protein CASSLFAVGSYNEQFF.